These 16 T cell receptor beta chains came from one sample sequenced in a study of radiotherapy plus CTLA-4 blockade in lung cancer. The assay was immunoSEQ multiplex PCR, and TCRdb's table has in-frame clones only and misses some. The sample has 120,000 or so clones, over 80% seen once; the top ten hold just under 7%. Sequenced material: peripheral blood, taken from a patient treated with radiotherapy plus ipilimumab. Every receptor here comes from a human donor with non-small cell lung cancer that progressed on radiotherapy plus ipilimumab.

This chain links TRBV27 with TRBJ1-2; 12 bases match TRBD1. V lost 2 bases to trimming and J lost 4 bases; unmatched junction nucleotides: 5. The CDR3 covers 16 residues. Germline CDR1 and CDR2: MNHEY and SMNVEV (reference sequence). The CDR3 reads CASSLAGTGGFYGYTF. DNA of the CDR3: TGTGCCAGCAGTTTAGCGGGGACAGGGGGCTTCTATGGCTACACCTTC.

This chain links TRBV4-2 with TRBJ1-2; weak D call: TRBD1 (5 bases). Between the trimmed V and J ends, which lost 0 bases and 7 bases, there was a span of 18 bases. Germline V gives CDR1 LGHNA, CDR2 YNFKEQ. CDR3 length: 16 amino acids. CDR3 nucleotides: TGTGCCAGCAGCCAAGACCACATCAGGGCCTCGGCTGGCTACACCTTC. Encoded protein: CASSQDHIRASAGYTF.

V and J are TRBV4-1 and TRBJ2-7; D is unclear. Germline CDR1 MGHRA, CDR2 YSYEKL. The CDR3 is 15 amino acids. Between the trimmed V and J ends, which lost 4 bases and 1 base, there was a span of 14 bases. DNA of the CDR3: TGCGCCAGCAGCCTCCTTTTCCAAGAATCCTACGAGCAGTACTTC. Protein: CASSLLFQESYEQYF.

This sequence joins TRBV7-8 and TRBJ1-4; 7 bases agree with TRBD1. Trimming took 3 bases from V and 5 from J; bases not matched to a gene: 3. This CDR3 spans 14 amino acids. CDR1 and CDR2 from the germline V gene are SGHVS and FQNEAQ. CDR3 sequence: CASSFTGANEKLFF. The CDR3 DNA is TGTGCCAGCAGCTTTACAGGGGCAAATGAAAAACTGTTTTTT.

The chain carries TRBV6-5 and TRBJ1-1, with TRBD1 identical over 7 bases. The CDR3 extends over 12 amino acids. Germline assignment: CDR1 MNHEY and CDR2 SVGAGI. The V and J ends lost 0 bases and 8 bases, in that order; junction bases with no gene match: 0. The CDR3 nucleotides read TGTGCCAGCAGTTACTCGGACAGGGAAGCTTTCTTT. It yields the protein CASSYSDREAFF.

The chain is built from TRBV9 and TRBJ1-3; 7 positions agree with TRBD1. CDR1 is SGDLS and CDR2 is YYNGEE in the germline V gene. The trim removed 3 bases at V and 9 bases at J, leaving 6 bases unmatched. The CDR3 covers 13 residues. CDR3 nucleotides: TGTGCCAGCAGCGGACAGGGACGGCGCACCATATATTTT. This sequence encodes CASSGQGRRTIYF.

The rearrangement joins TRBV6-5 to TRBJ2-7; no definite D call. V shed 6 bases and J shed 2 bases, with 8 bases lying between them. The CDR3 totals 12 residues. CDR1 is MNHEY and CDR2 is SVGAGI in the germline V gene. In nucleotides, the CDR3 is TGTGCCAGCAGCCCCAGAGCCTACGAGCAGTACTTC. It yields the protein CASSPRAYEQYF.

CDR3 residues: CASSQTDTQYF. CDR3 in DNA: TGTGCTAGTTCCCAAACAGATACGCAGTATTTT. This chain links TRBV12-5 with TRBJ2-3; D unresolved. Germline CDR1 LGHNT, CDR2 FRNRAP. The CDR3 length is 11 residues. Trimming stripped 8 bases from V and 3 bases from J, with 6 bases between. Filled out from reference TRBV12-5 and TRBJ2-3, the complete variable domain reads DARVTQTPRHKVTEMGQEVTMRCQPILGHNTVFWYRQTMMQGLELLAYFRNRAPLDDSGMPKDRFSAEMPDATLATLKIQPSEPRDSAVYFCASSQTDTQYFGPGTRLTVL.

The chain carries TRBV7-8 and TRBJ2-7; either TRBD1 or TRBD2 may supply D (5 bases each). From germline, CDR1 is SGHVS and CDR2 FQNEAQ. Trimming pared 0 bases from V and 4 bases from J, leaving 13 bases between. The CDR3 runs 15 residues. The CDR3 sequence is CASSLARDRLYEQYF. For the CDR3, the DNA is TGTGCCAGCAGCTTAGCGAGGGACCGATTATACGAGCAGTACTTC.

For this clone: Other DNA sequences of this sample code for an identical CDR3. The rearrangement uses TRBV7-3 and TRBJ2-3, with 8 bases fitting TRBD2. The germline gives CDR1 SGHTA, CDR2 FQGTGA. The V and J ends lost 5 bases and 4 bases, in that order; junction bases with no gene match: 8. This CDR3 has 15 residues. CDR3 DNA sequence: TGTGCCAGCAGCCGACGGAGCGGGAGTTCAGATACGCAGTATTTT. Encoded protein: CASSRRSGSSDTQYF.

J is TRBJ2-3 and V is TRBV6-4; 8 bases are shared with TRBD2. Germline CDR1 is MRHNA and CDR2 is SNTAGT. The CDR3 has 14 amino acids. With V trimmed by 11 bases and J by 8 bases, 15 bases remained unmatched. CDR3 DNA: TGTGCCCCGCTAGGAAGGTTCCGGGAGGGTACGCAGTATTTT. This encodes CAPLGRFREGTQYF.

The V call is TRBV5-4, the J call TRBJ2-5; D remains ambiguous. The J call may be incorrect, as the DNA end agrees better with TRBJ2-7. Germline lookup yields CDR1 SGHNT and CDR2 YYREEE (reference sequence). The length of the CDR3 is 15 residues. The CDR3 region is CASSPSHGRSYEQYF. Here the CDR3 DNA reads TGTGCCAGCAGCCCATCACACGGGCGCTCCTACGAGCAGTACTTC.

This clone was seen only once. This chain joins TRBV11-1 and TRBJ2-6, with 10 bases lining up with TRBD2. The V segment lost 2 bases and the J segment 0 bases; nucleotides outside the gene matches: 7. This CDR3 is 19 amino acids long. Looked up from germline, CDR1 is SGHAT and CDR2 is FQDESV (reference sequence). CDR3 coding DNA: TGTGCCAGCAGCTTACGTCGGACTAGCGGTGTCTCTGGGGCCAACGTCCTGACTTTC. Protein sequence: CASSLRRTSGVSGANVLTF.

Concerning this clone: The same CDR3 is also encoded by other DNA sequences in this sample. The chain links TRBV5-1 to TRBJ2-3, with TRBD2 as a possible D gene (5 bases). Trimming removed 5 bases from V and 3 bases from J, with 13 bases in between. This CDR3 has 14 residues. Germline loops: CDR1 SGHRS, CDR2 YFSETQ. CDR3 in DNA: TGCGCCAGCAGGTTAGCGACCTCGACAGATACGCAGTATTTT. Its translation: CASRLATSTDTQYF.

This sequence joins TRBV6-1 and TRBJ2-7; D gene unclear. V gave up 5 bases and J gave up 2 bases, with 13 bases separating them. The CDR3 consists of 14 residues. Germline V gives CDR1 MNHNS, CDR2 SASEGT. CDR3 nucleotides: TGTGCCAGCAGTATCCCGACTGGAGCCTACGAGCAGTACTTC. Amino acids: CASSIPTGAYEQYF.

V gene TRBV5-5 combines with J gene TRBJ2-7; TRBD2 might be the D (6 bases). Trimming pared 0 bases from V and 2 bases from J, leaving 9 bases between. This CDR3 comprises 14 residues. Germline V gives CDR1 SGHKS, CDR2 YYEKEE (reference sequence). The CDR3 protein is CASSLGGTPYEQYF. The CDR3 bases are TGTGCCAGCAGCTTGGGCGGGACCCCCTACGAGCAGTACTTC.